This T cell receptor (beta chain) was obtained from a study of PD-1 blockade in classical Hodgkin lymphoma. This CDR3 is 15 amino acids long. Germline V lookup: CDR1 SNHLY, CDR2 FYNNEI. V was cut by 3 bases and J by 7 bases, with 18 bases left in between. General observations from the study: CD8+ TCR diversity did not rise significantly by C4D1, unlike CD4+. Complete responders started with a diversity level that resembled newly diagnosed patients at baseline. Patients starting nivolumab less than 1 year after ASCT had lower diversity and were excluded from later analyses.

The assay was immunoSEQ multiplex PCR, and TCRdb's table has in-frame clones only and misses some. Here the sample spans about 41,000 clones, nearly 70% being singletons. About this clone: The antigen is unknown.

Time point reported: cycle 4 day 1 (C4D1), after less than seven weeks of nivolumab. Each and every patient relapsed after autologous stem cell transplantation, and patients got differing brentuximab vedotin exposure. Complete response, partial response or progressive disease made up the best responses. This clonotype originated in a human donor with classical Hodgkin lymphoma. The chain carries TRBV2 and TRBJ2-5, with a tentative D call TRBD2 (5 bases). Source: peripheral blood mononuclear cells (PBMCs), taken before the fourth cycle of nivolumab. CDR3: CASSESASLRVTQYF. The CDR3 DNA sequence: TGTGCCAGCAGTGAGTCGGCTAGCCTAAGAGTGACCCAGTACTTC.